These 21 T cell receptor beta chains share one sample of origin, sequenced in a study of identical twins. TCRdb independently ran MiXCR on the 5' RACE reads; one entry per CDR3 protein. The sample gives 690,000 or so distinct CDR3 sequences, roughly 6% of which show up once; around 1.9% is in the top ten. Sequencing was performed on naive T cells sorted from blood. The receptors originated from a man aged 18 to 30 in good health.

In this sample, this clonotype turned up many times. The chain joins TRBV15 to TRBJ2-3; 11 bases are shared with TRBD1. This CDR3 contains 15 residues. With V trimmed by 1 base and J by 5 bases, 2 bases remained unmatched. Germline V lookup: CDR1 LNHNV, CDR2 YYDKDF (reference sequence). The CDR3 DNA reads as TGTGCCACCAGCAGAGCTGGGACAGGGGGAGATACGCAGTATTTT. It specifies CATSRAGTGGDTQYF.

This clonotype was observed a handful of times. The chain carries TRBV6-5 and TRBJ2-7, with 7 bases fitting TRBD2. V dropped 4 bases and J dropped 7; count of bases not matched to a gene: 10. From germline, CDR1 is MNHEY and CDR2 SVGAGI. The CDR3 has 14 residues. CDR3 amino acids: CASSSTSRGSEQYV. The CDR3 coding sequence is TGTGCCAGCAGTTCGACTAGCAGAGGAAGTGAGCAGTACGTC.

This clonotype was observed many times. This sequence joins TRBV12-3 or TRBV12-4 and TRBJ2-2; D is unresolved. The V and J ends lost 7 bases and 1 base respectively, with 4 bases between them. There are 12 residues in the CDR3. Here the CDR3 DNA reads TGTGCCAGCACCCTGAACACCGGGGAGCTGTTTTTT. Protein: CASTLNTGELFF.

The gene calls are TRBV6-1 and TRBJ2-7; D is perhaps TRBD1 (5 bases). Trimming cost V 3 bases and J 6 bases, with 12 bases left between them. This CDR3 is 13 amino acids long. Per germline, CDR1 MNHNS and CDR2 SASEGT. The CDR3 reads CASSEVSGFEQYV. The CDR3 DNA follows: TGTGCCAGCAGTGAGGTTTCAGGGTTCGAGCAGTACGTC.

Many counts were recorded for this clonotype. The chain recombines TRBV12-3 or TRBV12-4 with TRBJ2-1, with 8 bases aligning to TRBD2. V lost 3 bases, J lost 5 bases, and 6 bases stayed unmatched. The CDR3 is made up of 15 amino acids. The CDR3 sequence is CASSFREGRDNEQFF. The CDR3 nucleotides read TGTGCCAGCAGTTTCCGGGAGGGCCGCGACAATGAGCAGTTCTTC.

This clonotype came up many times. The genes are TRBV18 and TRBJ1-5, with D perhaps matching TRBD1 (5 bases). CDR3 length: 15 amino acids. Germline V gives CDR1 KGHSH, CDR2 LQKENI. V lost 2 bases and J lost 3, with 11 bases in between. This CDR3 reads CASSPGRGDNQPQHF. The CDR3 nucleotides are TGTGCCAGCTCACCAGGTAGAGGGGACAATCAGCCCCAGCATTTT.

V and J are TRBV5-1 and TRBJ2-1; D gene ambiguous. V shed 1 base and J shed 4 bases, with 12 bases lying between them. This CDR3 spans 15 amino acids. CDR1 SGHRS and CDR2 YFSETQ come from the germline V gene. This CDR3 reads CASSLFSLFYNEQFF. The DNA for the CDR3 is TGCGCCAGCAGCTTGTTTAGCCTTTTTTACAATGAGCAGTTCTTC.

The table lists this clonotype with many counts. The chain carries TRBV9 and TRBJ2-2; 7 nucleotides line up with TRBD1. The CDR3 contains 13 residues. J was trimmed by 6 bases and V by 3 bases; bases with no gene match: 2. In germline, CDR1 is SGDLS, CDR2 YYNGEE. CDR3 loop: CASSAQGAGELFF. The CDR3 region has the DNA TGTGCCAGCAGCGCCCAGGGGGCCGGGGAGCTGTTTTTT. The variable domain in full, completed from reference TRBV9 and TRBJ2-2, reads DSGVTQTPKHLITATGQRVTLRCSPRSGDLSVYWYQQSLDQGLQFLIQYYNGEERAKGNILERFSAQQFPDLHSELNLSSLELGDSALYFCASSAQGAGELFFGEGSRLTVL.

CDR3 in DNA: TGCAGCGTCGGATCGCTAGCGGGAGGACTTAATGAGCAGTTCTTC. Residues: CSVGSLAGGLNEQFF. The V gene is TRBV29-1, the J gene TRBJ2-1; 11 nucleotides match TRBD2. Germline V gene sequence: CDR1 SQVTM, CDR2 ANQGSEA. This CDR3 comprises 15 residues. V lost 6 bases, J lost 7 bases, and 11 bases stayed unmatched.

The chain recombines TRBV10-3 with TRBJ1-5, with a tentative D call TRBD1 (5 bases). V gave up 0 bases and J gave up 4 bases, with 13 bases separating them. Germline values: CDR1 ENHRY, CDR2 SYGVKD. The CDR3 covers 16 residues. DNA for the CDR3: TGTGCCATCAGTGAGTCAGGACAAAACGGGAATCAGCCCCAGCATTTT. This sequence encodes CAISESGQNGNQPQHF.

This clonotype appeared many times. This sequence joins TRBV4-1 and TRBJ2-7; 12 nucleotides agree with TRBD2. CDR1 is MGHRA, CDR2 YSYEKL, per germline. The V gene end was trimmed by 6 bases and the J gene end by 4 bases; junction bases not matched to a gene: 7. The CDR3 has 15 amino acids. CDR3 nucleotide sequence: TGCGCCAGCAGTACTACCCTAGCGGGAGGGTACGAGCAGTACGTC. Protein sequence: CASSTTLAGGYEQYV.

In this sample, this clonotype turned up a few times. This sequence joins TRBV28 and TRBJ2-5; D is ambiguous. The germline V gene has CDR1 MDHEN and CDR2 SYDVKM. The V end lost 7 bases, the J end lost 2 bases, and 8 bases lay between the germline ends. This CDR3 is built from 12 residues. Written as DNA, the CDR3 is TGTGCCAGCAATAAAGTGCAAGAGACCCAGTACTTC. Protein sequence: CASNKVQETQYF.

This clonotype has only a few counts. The chain employs TRBV30 and TRBJ2-3, with D perhaps matching TRBD2 (6 bases). The CDR3 spans 15 residues. V lost 4 bases to trimming and J lost 2 bases, with 16 bases between them. Germline assignment: CDR1 GTSNPN and CDR2 SVGIG (reference sequence). CDR3 DNA sequence: TGTGCCTGGACTTTCCTAGCGACTCTCACAGATACGCAGTATTTT. Protein sequence: CAWTFLATLTDTQYF. Full variable domain (remainder filled in from reference TRBV30 and TRBJ2-3): SQTIHQWPATLVQPVGSPLSLECTVEGTSNPNLYWYRQAAGRGLQLLFYSVGIGQISSEVPQNLSASRPQDRQFILSSKKLLLSDSGFYLCAWTFLATLTDTQYFGPGTRLTVL.

CDR3 DNA sequence: TGTGCCAGCAGTTTTCGTTTCGGAGAATACGAGCAGTACTTC. Protein: CASSFRFGEYEQYF. This chain uses TRBV12-3 or TRBV12-4 with TRBJ2-7, with D unclear. Trimming left V 3 bases short and J 4 bases short, with 13 bases between. The CDR3 is 14 amino acids.

For this clonotype: In this CDR3 the conserved last residue, phenylalanine or tryptophan, is missing, so a read error is likely. The J gene is TRBJ1-1, the V gene TRBV29-1; 7 bases map to TRBD1. V was pared by 7 bases and J by 0 bases, with 2 bases of the junction left unmatched. CDR1 and CDR2 from the germline V gene are SQVTM and ANQGSEA. CDR3 length: 12 residues. CDR3 sequence reads: CSDGQVNTEAFC. The CDR3 bases are TGCAGCGACGGACAGGTGAACACTGAAGCTTTCTGT.

This clonotype was counted at least ten times. The rearrangement joins TRBV3-1 to TRBJ2-1, with 7 positions matching TRBD2. The germline V gene has CDR1 LGHDT and CDR2 YNNKEL (reference sequence). The CDR3 runs to 17 residues. V shed 4 bases, J shed 0 bases, and the junction held 9 bases outside the gene matches. The CDR3 sequence is CASSLGGVRISYNEQFF. DNA of the CDR3: TGTGCCAGCAGCCTGGGAGGGGTAAGGATCTCCTACAATGAGCAGTTCTTC.

This clonotype was counted ten times or more. The chain recombines TRBV20-1 with TRBJ1-2, with D perhaps TRBD1 (5 bases). Trimming removed 6 bases at V and 0 bases at J, with 11 bases between. CDR1 is DFQATT and CDR2 is SNEGSKA in the germline V gene (reference sequence). The CDR3 is 13 amino acids. CDR3 region: CSARPTANYGYTF. For the CDR3, the DNA is TGCAGTGCCCGACCGACAGCTAACTATGGCTACACCTTC.

This clonotype was seen repeatedly, ten times or more. This chain joins TRBV29-1 and TRBJ2-2; 8 nucleotides align to TRBD2. The CDR3 runs 13 residues. CDR1 is SQVTM and CDR2 is ANQGSEA in the germline V gene. The J segment lost 8 bases and the V segment lost 5 bases, leaving 7 bases of the junction unmatched. The CDR3 sequence: CSVKAGGAGELFF. For the CDR3, the DNA is TGCAGCGTTAAGGCCGGGGGGGCTGGGGAGCTGTTTTTT.

CDR3 protein: CTAHGDHNEQFF. CDR3 nucleotides: TGCACCGCCCATGGGGACCACAATGAGCAGTTCTTC. The chain recombines TRBV20-1 with TRBJ2-1; the D gene could be TRBD1 or TRBD2 (5 bases each). The germline gives CDR1 DFQATT, CDR2 SNEGSKA (reference sequence). The CDR3 is made up of 12 amino acids.

The table lists this clonotype with many counts. The chain links TRBV12-3 or TRBV12-4 to TRBJ2-2; D not resolved. This CDR3 has 13 residues. The ends were cut back, 6 bases at V and 7 bases at J, with 12 bases in the middle. The CDR3 DNA sequence: TGTGCCAGCAGCTTGGGATCGGGCGGGGAGCTGTTTTTT. This gives the protein CASSLGSGGELFF.

The CDR3 nucleotides are TGTGCCAGCAGCCCGGACAGGGGAACTAATGAAAAACTGTTTTTT. Translation gives CASSPDRGTNEKLFF. The chain has TRBV12-3 or TRBV12-4 and TRBJ1-4; 9 positions match TRBD1. The V gene end was trimmed by 6 bases and the J gene end by 1 base; junction bases not matched to a gene: 3. This CDR3 has 15 residues.